These T cell receptor beta chains were read from a single sample in a study of T cells expressing NK-cell markers. TCRdb re-analyzed the 5' RACE reads; it lists each CDR3 protein once, without DNA. Its clone listing holds hundreds of thousands of distinct CDR3 sequences. The sequenced material came from blood T cells: a sorted CD56 or NKG2C T cell subset, CD4+ or CD8+ T cells, or bulk PBMC T cells (not recorded which). The receptors were gathered from a woman aged 18-70 years in good health. CDR3s include the opening cysteine and the closing phenylalanine or tryptophan. The order of the fields is J gene, V gene, CDR3 length, CDR3 protein.

>TRBJ2-1|TRBV24-1|16
CATTNRPRGPYNEQFF
>TRBJ2-2|TRBV20-1|13
CSAKGPNSGELFF
>TRBJ1-3|TRBV9|13
CASSASGGNTIYF
>TRBJ2-3|TRBV12-3/TRBV12-4|14
CASRVTSVTDTQYF
>TRBJ2-1|TRBV7-2|13
CASSYDGISEQFF
>TRBJ2-1|TRBV6-1|13
CASRTSGNNEQFF
>TRBJ1-2|TRBV6-1|11
CAFTGTYGYTF
>TRBJ2-3|TRBV19|13
CASSRGRDLNQYF
>TRBJ1-5|TRBV4-3|16
CASSHLIRHSNQPQHF
>TRBJ2-7|TRBV28|13
CASSLRAIREQYF
>TRBJ2-1|TRBV12-3/TRBV12-4|13
CASSSPVGNEQFF
>TRBJ2-7|TRBV7-2|12
CASSLSAGKPYF
>TRBJ2-7|TRBV12-3/TRBV12-4|15
CASSLEAGGAYEQYF
>TRBJ2-1|TRBV5-6|16
CASSSLEGQRRDEQFF
>TRBJ2-1|TRBV6-2/TRBV6-3|16
CASSYPSGLPYNEQFF
>TRBJ2-7|TRBV15|14
CATSRTGGAHEQYF
>TRBJ2-1|TRBV11-2|19
CASSLGGLGGSSSYNEQFF
>TRBJ1-2|TRBV6-1|13
CASSRQGNYGYTF
>TRBJ2-2|TRBV7-9|11
CASSLIGELFF
>TRBJ2-3|TRBV15|15
CATSSRGTLTDTQYF
>TRBJ1-6|TRBV5-6|15
CASVTGTGLNSPLHF
>TRBJ1-5|TRBV12-3/TRBV12-4|15
CASSLARLGNQPQHF
>TRBJ1-2|TRBV5-1|13
CASSQQGADGYTF
>TRBJ1-5|TRBV9|15
CASSVDSTGNQPQHF
>TRBJ2-5|TRBV20-1|13
CSAITGARETQYF
>TRBJ1-5|TRBV12-3/TRBV12-4|16
CASSPWTGRSNQPQHF
>TRBJ2-3|TRBV3-1|18
CASSQEGLAGAAGDTQYF
>TRBJ2-5|TRBV27|14
CASRPTGTKETQYF
>TRBJ2-2|TRBV12-3/TRBV12-4|18
CASSPERGAEMNTGELFF
>TRBJ2-1|TRBV7-2|13
CASSLGGVQPQFF
>TRBJ2-1|TRBV20-1|20
CSARDLSGLAGKVAYNEQFF
>TRBJ2-5|TRBV20-1|11
CSGLSMETQYF
>TRBJ2-2|TRBV29-1|14
CSVGGRGGTGELFF